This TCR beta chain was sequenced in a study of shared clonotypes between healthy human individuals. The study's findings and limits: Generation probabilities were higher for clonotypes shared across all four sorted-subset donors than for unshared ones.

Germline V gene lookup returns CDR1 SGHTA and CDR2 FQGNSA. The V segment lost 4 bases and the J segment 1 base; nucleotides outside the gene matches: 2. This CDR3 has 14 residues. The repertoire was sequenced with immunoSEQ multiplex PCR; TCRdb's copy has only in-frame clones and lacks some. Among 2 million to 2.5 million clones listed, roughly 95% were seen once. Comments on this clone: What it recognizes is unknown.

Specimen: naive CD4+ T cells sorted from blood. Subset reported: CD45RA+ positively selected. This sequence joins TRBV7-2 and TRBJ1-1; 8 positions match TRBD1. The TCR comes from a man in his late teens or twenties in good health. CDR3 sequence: CASSSTGANTEAFF. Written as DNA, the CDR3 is TGTGCCAGCAGCTCGACAGGGGCGAACACTGAAGCTTTCTTT.